Below, one T cell receptor (beta chain) is given with its context. This sample was included in a study of blood T cell repertoires in COVID-19. Study at large: PBMCs, B-cell-depleted T cells, or T cells were the source of the cDNA or gDNA that made up the material.

This CDR3 spans 17 amino acids. V lost 0 bases, J lost 0 bases, and 7 bases stayed unmatched. Germline-derived CDR1 and CDR2 are SGDLS and YYNGEE. Using immunoSEQ multiplex PCR, the repertoire was profiled, and TCRdb retains in-frame clones only, with some absent. In the table there are around 65,000 clones, more than 70% of which are singletons. What was sequenced was peripheral blood. This TCR was sampled from a human donor in a cohort sampled during active COVID-19. This rearrangement joins TRBV9 to TRBJ2-3; TRBD2 agrees at 7 bases. CDR3 DNA sequence: TGTGCCAGCAGCGTAGTAGGGGTAGCGGGTAGCACAGATACGCAGTATTTT. Encoded protein: CASSVVGVAGSTDTQYF.